This T cell receptor (beta chain) was captured in a study of blood T cell repertoires in COVID-19. Study background: Sources were T cells, B-cell-depleted T cells, or PBMCs; the material itself was cDNA or gDNA.

Enrolled during active infection, Seattle patients were then followed longitudinally. The V end lost 0 bases, the J end lost 4 bases, and 8 bases lay between the germline ends. CDR3 length equals 13 residues. Germline lookup yields CDR1 SGHKS and CDR2 YYEKEE (reference sequence). As originally analysed: Estimated nucleated cell counts came from reference gene primer amplification. Using immunoSEQ multiplex PCR, the repertoire was profiled, and TCRdb retains in-frame clones only, with some absent. V, J and clone size were drawn from that table, and D and trimming were deduced from the DNA. The sample records roughly 220,000 clones, more than 75% being singletons.

This clonotype originated in a woman at least 80 years old with COVID-19, enrolled during active disease. Sequenced input: peripheral blood. The rearrangement links TRBV5-5 to TRBJ2-7; D call uncertain. As DNA, the CDR3 is TGTGCCAGCAGCTTGGCTTACGGTTACGAGCAGTACTTC. It codes for CASSLAYGYEQYF.